These T cell receptor beta chains were read from a single sample in a study of cytomegalovirus exposure and HLA in healthy donors. This table comes from immunoSEQ multiplex PCR, and its TCRdb copy is limited to in-frame clones, with some not included. In the table there are around 30,000 clones, approximately 61% of which are singletons. Sequenced: PBMCs. The source is a man aged 45-65 years in good health and CMV-seropositive. Each CDR3 is given with its conserved first and last residue.

V: TRBV19
J: TRBJ1-2
CDR3: CASSPSRDIFTF

V: TRBV9
J: TRBJ1-2
CDR3: CASSVGPGNYGYTF

V: TRBV28
J: TRBJ2-1
CDR3: CASSTPSETSGDEQFF

V: TRBV6-1
J: TRBJ1-4
CDR3: CASSDDGTGGEKLFF

V: TRBV25-1
J: TRBJ2-2
CDR3: CASSAGGDNTGELFF

V: TRBV6-5
J: TRBJ2-5
CDR3: CASRSTGALSKTQYF

V: TRBV29-1
J: TRBJ2-5
CDR3: CSVVAGGETQYF

V: TRBV5-6
J: TRBJ1-1
CDR3: CASSPGTGAREAFF

V: TRBV15
J: TRBJ2-7
CDR3: CATSRDQGGLDEQYF

V: TRBV29-1
J: TRBJ1-2
CDR3: CSVAQGDYGYTF

V: TRBV5-1
J: TRBJ2-5
CDR3: CATTEGVGETQYF

V: TRBV2
J: TRBJ1-1
CDR3: CASASRDRAFF